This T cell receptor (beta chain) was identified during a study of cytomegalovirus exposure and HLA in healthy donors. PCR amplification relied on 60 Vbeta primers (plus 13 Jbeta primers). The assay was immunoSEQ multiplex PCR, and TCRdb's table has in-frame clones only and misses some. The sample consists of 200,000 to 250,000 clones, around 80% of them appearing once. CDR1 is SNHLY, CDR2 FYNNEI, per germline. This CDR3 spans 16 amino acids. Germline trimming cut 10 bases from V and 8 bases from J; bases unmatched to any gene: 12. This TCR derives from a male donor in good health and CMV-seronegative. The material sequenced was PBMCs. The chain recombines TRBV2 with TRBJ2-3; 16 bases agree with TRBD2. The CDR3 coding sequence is TGTGCCACCACACCGGGACTAGCGGGAGGGGCAGGTACGCAGTATTTT. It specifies CATTPGLAGGAGTQYF.